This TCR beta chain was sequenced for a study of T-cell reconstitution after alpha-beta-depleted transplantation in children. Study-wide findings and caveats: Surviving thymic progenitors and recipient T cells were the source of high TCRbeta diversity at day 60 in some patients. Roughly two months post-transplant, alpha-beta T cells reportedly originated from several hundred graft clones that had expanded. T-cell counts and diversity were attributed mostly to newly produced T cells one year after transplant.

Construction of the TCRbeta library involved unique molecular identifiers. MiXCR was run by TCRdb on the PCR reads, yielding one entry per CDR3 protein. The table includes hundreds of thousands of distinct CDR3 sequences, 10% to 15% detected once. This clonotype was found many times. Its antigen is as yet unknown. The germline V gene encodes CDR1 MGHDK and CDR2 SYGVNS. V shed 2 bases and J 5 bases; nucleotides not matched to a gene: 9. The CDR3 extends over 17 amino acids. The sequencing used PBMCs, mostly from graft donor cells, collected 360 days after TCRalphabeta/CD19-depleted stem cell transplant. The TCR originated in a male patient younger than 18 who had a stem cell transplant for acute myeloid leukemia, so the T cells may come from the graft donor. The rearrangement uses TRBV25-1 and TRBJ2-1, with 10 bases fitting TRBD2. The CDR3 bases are TGTGCCAGCAGTGAAAGGGAACTAGCGGGATATGACAATGAGCAGTTCTTC. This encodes CASSERELAGYDNEQFF.